The source of this TCR beta chain is a study of regulatory T cells in long-lasting Graves disease. Turning to the study itself: Persistent Graves' disease required over 5 years of antithyroid drugs and positive TSH receptor antibodies.

Study observations and caveats: Patients whose Graves' disease persisted exhibited lower TCR diversity than those newly diagnosed. Under persistent disease, TRBV28, TRBJ1-2 and TRBJ2-5 were used preferentially. New patients shared approximately 1,000 public clonotypes, and persistent patients shared more, with under 3,000.

This CDR3 is built from 14 residues. V was cut by 1 base and J by 0 bases, with 4 bases left in between. Documented time point: persistent/refractory GD, antithyroid drugs over 5 years with positive TRAb. PBMC-extracted RNA yielded the TCR library. Through Arm-PCR of CDR3 regions and iRepertoire HTBI primers, TCR beta libraries were built. TCRdb re-derived calls from the multiplex PCR reads in MiXCR, one entry per CDR3 protein. The sample has roughly 400,000 distinct CDR3 sequences, around 20% seen once; the top ten hold roughly 13%. In this sample, this clonotype turned up a few times. The antigen is not known.

This rearrangement joins TRBV12-3 or TRBV12-4 to TRBJ1-3; D gene ambiguous. This clonotype was sampled from a female donor with Graves disease. The sample here was peripheral blood mononuclear cells (PBMCs), taken when the disease was refractory, from a patient treated with antithyroid drugs. The CDR3 DNA follows: TGTGCCAGCAGTTTAGGGGACTCTGGAAACACCATATATTTT. It encodes CASSLGDSGNTIYF.